This paragraph covers one TCR beta chain sequence. As yet, its antigen is unknown. A mixed TRB-A/B primer pool amplified rearranged TRB by multiplex touch-down PCR. MiXCR was run by TCRdb on the multiplex PCR reads, yielding one entry per CDR3 protein. The table records around 10,000 distinct CDR3 sequences, around 35% of them present only once. CDR1 is MDHEN, CDR2 SYDVKM, per germline. The CDR3 runs to 13 residues. V lost 6 bases, J lost 4 bases, and 4 bases stayed unmatched. The template was genomic DNA from peripheral blood, not RNA. The sample comes from a study of T cell repertoires in aging, cancer and after chemotherapy. Overall study context: Over several months to years, re-sampled healthy donor repertoires clearly shared clones.

Whole-study findings and limits: Median generation probability rose over the chemotherapy interval in each cancer cohort, suggesting rebound thymic output.

Source material: blood. The TCR sequence derives from a human donor in good health. The genes are TRBV28 and TRBJ1-2; 8 bases agree with TRBD1. The DNA for the CDR3 is TGTGCCAGCAGAGGACAGGGTGGCTATGGCTACACCTTC. Amino acids: CASRGQGGYGYTF.